This paragraph reports one T cell receptor beta chain. Authors' processing steps: Using reference gene primer amplification, nucleated cell counts were estimated. Profiled with immunoSEQ multiplex PCR; TCRdb holds only in-frame clones, not every one. The V and J calls and clone size are taken from that table; D and trimming were inferred from the DNA. The repertoire includes roughly 230,000 clones, approximately 86% of them detected once, and more than 6% sits in the top ten. This sample is drawn from a study of blood T cell repertoires in COVID-19. Study in general: The United States, Italy and Spain supplied acute and convalescent COVID-19 samples. The cDNA or gDNA used as material had been derived from T cells, B-cell-depleted T cells, or PBMCs.

The V gene end was trimmed by 7 bases and the J gene end by 8 bases; junction bases not matched to a gene: 7. Per germline, CDR1 MDHEN and CDR2 SYDVKM. The CDR3 is made up of 12 amino acids. The sequence was obtained from a woman in her sixties with active or convalescent COVID-19. The chain is built from TRBV28 and TRBJ1-2; 7 bases match TRBD1. Sequences were obtained from peripheral blood. This CDR3 is CASTATGRGYTF. DNA of the CDR3: TGTGCCAGCACCGCGACAGGGCGCGGCTACACCTTC.